The 23 T cell receptor beta chains reported below all come from one sample, sequenced in a study of CD8+CD57+ T cells in acquired aplastic anemia. The TCR beta profiling, which covered VDJ combination and CDR3 sequence, was carried out using genomic DNA as the template. Each CDR3 protein is one row after TCRdb ran MiXCR on the reads. The sample lists some 290,000 distinct CDR3 sequences; about 56% were seen once. Sequencing was carried out using sorted CD4+, CD8+, or CD8+CD57+ T cells (not recorded which) from PBMCs. Every receptor here comes from a human donor with severe aplastic anemia or a healthy control (not recorded which).

This CDR3 reads CASSMGDTGEQYF. CDR3 sequence (DNA): TGTGCCAGTAGTATGGGCGATACGGGGGAGCAGTACTTC. The genes are TRBV19 and TRBJ2-7; tentative D call: TRBD2 (5 bases). V was trimmed by 3 bases and J by 7 bases, leaving 13 bases between them. CDR3 length: 13 amino acids. The V gene's germline CDR1 is LNHDA and CDR2 SQIVND (reference sequence).

Concerning this clonotype itself: Mismatch with germline at one junction end may stem from a read error. The chain employs TRBV7-3 and TRBJ2-3; 9 bases are shared with TRBD2. Germline V lookup: CDR1 SGHTA, CDR2 FQGTGA. This CDR3 comprises 17 residues. The DNA of the CDR3 is TGCGCCAGCAGCCCACTTAGCGGGGGCCCTAGCACAGATACGCAGTATTTT. Protein product: CASSPLSGGPSTDTQYF.

The rearrangement uses TRBV19 and TRBJ2-3, with 10 bases matching TRBD2. CDR1 is LNHDA and CDR2 is SQIVND in the germline V gene (reference sequence). The CDR3 is 16 amino acids. Germline trimming cut 6 bases from V and 4 bases from J; bases unmatched to any gene: 10. The CDR3 DNA follows: TGTGCCAGTAGGATCTACGGGACTAGCGTGGCAGATACGCAGTATTTT. Amino acids: CASRIYGTSVADTQYF.

V is TRBV7-2 and J is TRBJ2-1; the match to TRBD1 covers 7 bases. V was clipped by 4 bases and J by 0 bases; unmatched bases: 6. This CDR3 contains 16 residues. CDR1 is SGHTA, CDR2 FQGNSA, per germline. The CDR3 is CASSYPRGSSYNEQFF. In DNA, the CDR3 is TGTGCCAGCAGCTACCCCAGGGGGAGCTCCTACAATGAGCAGTTCTTC.

This clonotype was seen many times. V usage is TRBV5-5 and J usage is TRBJ1-1, with D unclear. V gave up 7 bases and J gave up 3 bases, with 13 bases separating them. The CDR3 has 13 amino acids. The germline V gene encodes CDR1 SGHKS and CDR2 YYEKEE (reference sequence). CDR3 in amino acids: CASAKVPDTEAFF. CDR3 nucleotide sequence: TGTGCCAGCGCCAAGGTCCCAGACACTGAAGCTTTCTTT.

The rearrangement joins TRBV5-1 to TRBJ2-3; weak D call: TRBD1 (6 bases). Germline CDR1 SGHRS, CDR2 YFSETQ. Trimming pared 3 bases from V and 11 bases from J, leaving 13 bases between. The length of the CDR3 is 12 residues. The CDR3 here is CASSSEQGWQYF. CDR3 nucleotide sequence: TGCGCCAGCAGCTCAGAACAGGGATGGCAGTATTTT. Full variable domain (remainder filled in from reference TRBV5-1 and TRBJ2-3): KAGVTQTPRYLIKTRGQQVTLSCSPISGHRSVSWYQQTPGQGLQFLFEYFSETQRNKGNFPGRFSGRQFSNSRSEMNVSTLELGDSALYLCASSSEQGWQYFGPGTRLTVL.

In regard to this clonotype: Given a much more abundant clone one base away, this may be a read error. This chain joins TRBV30 and TRBJ2-3; 7 positions agree with TRBD2. The V and J ends lost 1 base and 4 bases, in that order; junction bases with no gene match: 5. Looked up from germline, CDR1 is GTSNPN and CDR2 is SVGIG (reference sequence). CDR3 length: 14 residues. CDR3 DNA sequence: TGTGCCTGGAGTGCGCTAGCGGAACCAGATACGCAGTATTTT. Translating it yields CAWSALAEPDTQYF.

V is TRBV20-1 and J is TRBJ1-5, with TRBD1 as a possible D gene (5 bases). CDR1 DFQATT and CDR2 SNEGSKA come from the germline V gene (reference sequence). This CDR3 is 15 amino acids long. V was pared by 3 bases and J by 2 bases, with 14 bases between. CDR3 region: CSASFGGDRNQPQHF. CDR3 DNA sequence: TGCAGTGCTAGTTTCGGGGGTGATCGCAATCAGCCCCAGCATTTT.

The rearrangement joins TRBV10-1 to TRBJ2-7; the match to TRBD2 covers 12 bases. From germline, CDR1 is WNHNN and CDR2 SYGVQD (reference sequence). V trimming: 10 bases; J trimming: 12 bases; junction bases outside the gene matches: 13. This CDR3 has 13 residues. The CDR3 DNA reads as TGCGCCACCCTACCGACTAGCGGGAGTATGTGGTACTTC. It yields the protein CATLPTSGSMWYF.

This chain connects TRBV7-8 to TRBJ1-5; 8 bases map to TRBD1. Unmatched junction bases numbered 8, after V lost 3 bases and J lost 4 bases. The V gene's germline CDR1 is SGHVS and CDR2 FQNEAQ. The CDR3 consists of 16 residues. The CDR3 DNA is TGTGCCAGCAGCTTGGTAGGACAGGGTGGTAATCAGCCCCAGCATTTT. Protein: CASSLVGQGGNQPQHF.

This clonotype has only a few counts. The chain joins TRBV5-4 to TRBJ2-5; no firm D call. Trimming cost V 0 bases and J 1 base, with 4 bases left between them. This CDR3 is 13 amino acids long. The V gene's germline CDR1 is SGHNT and CDR2 YYREEE (reference sequence). The CDR3 DNA follows: TGTGCCAGCAGCTTGGCCATCCAAGAGACCCAGTACTTC. It encodes CASSLAIQETQYF.

V gene TRBV5-4 combines with J gene TRBJ2-5; a possible D gene is TRBD1 (6 bases). Germline CDR1 SGHNT, CDR2 YYREEE (reference sequence). Trimming stripped 2 bases from V and 5 bases from J, with 16 bases between. The CDR3 loop spans 15 amino acids. The CDR3 is CASSLLGTPTETQYF. The CDR3, as DNA: TGTGCCAGCAGCTTATTAGGGACACCGACGGAGACCCAGTACTTC.

The chain is built from TRBV19 and TRBJ1-1, with TRBD1 as a possible D gene (6 bases). The CDR3 has 14 residues. Germline CDR1 reads LNHDA; CDR2 reads SQIVND (reference sequence). Trimming removed 7 bases from V and 1 base from J, with 13 bases in between. The CDR3 spells CASTFPQGNTEAFF. DNA for the CDR3: TGTGCCAGTACCTTCCCACAGGGGAACACTGAAGCTTTCTTT.

This clonotype was detected once. CDR3 DNA sequence: TGTGCCACCAGTGTAGCGTCTGGCGAGCAGTACTTC. Translating gives CATSVASGEQYF. V is TRBV24-1 and J is TRBJ2-7, with D perhaps matching TRBD2 (5 bases). The CDR3 has 12 amino acids. V lost 5 bases and J 6 bases, leaving 10 bases between the germline ends. Per the germline V gene, CDR1 is KGHDR and CDR2 is SFDVKD.

This clonotype was seen repeatedly, ten times or more. V is TRBV19 and J is TRBJ2-2; 7 bases agree with TRBD2. The germline V gene has CDR1 LNHDA and CDR2 SQIVND (reference sequence). The CDR3 loop spans 14 amino acids. V shed 5 bases, J shed 5 bases, and the junction held 5 bases outside the gene matches. The CDR3 here is CASSRREGTGELFF. CDR3 DNA sequence: TGTGCCAGTAGTCGCAGGGAGGGGACCGGGGAGCTGTTTTTT. Combining the CDR3 with reference TRBV19 and TRBJ2-2 gives the whole variable domain DGGITQSPKYLFRKEGQNVTLSCEQNLNHDAMYWYRQDPGQGLRLIYYSQIVNDFQKGDIAEGYSVSREKKESFPLTVTSAQKNPTAFYLCASSRREGTGELFFGEGSRLTVL.

This clonotype was detected a few times. This sequence joins TRBV7-9 and TRBJ2-5; D is possibly TRBD1 (7 bases). The CDR3 is 14 amino acids. Per the germline V gene, CDR1 is SEHNR and CDR2 is FQNEAQ (reference sequence). Trimming shortened V by 2 bases and J by 5 bases, and 12 bases separated the two germline ends. CDR3 loop: CASSLSTGRETQYF. For the CDR3, the DNA is TGTGCCAGCAGCTTATCGACAGGGAGGGAGACCCAGTACTTC.

The chain links TRBV6-1 to TRBJ2-4; TRBD2 matches at 11 bases. V dropped 1 base and J dropped 8; count of bases not matched to a gene: 10. Germline CDR1 and CDR2: MNHNS and SASEGT. CDR3 length: 17 residues. The CDR3 sequence is CASSEEVAGGPDHIQYF. The CDR3 DNA reads TGTGCCAGCAGTGAAGAGGTAGCGGGGGGGCCGGATCACATTCAGTACTTC.

Many counts were recorded for this clonotype. The J gene is TRBJ1-3, the V gene TRBV10-3, with a tentative D call TRBD1 (6 bases). The germline V gene has CDR1 ENHRY and CDR2 SYGVKD. The CDR3 covers 14 residues. V lost 6 bases and J lost 4, with 13 bases in between. In nucleotides, the CDR3 is TGTGCCATCAGAACACAGGGAGCGGGAAACACCATATATTTT. The encoded protein is CAIRTQGAGNTIYF.

The chain joins TRBV10-3 to TRBJ2-7, with D possibly called TRBD1 or TRBD2 (6 bases each). V was pared by 6 bases and J by 2 bases, with 17 bases between. Germline V gene sequence: CDR1 ENHRY, CDR2 SYGVKD. This CDR3 has 15 residues. The CDR3 sequence is CAIRRGETVTYEQYF. In DNA, the CDR3 is TGTGCCATCAGAAGGGGGGAGACAGTTACCTACGAGCAGTACTTC.

The chain has TRBV19 and TRBJ2-1; D remains unclear. Germline CDR1 and CDR2: LNHDA and SQIVND (reference sequence). Trimming shortened V by 7 bases and J by 8 bases, and 6 bases separated the two germline ends. The CDR3 extends over 10 amino acids. The CDR3 bases are TGTGCCAGTATGGGATATGAGCAGTTCTTC. It is translated as CASMGYEQFF.

As for this clonotype: The conserved final phenylalanine or tryptophan is absent from the CDR3, which likely points to a read error. The chain couples TRBV20-1 to TRBJ1-1, with D possibly being TRBD1 (6 bases). Deletions cut 3 bases from V and 8 bases from J, with 19 bases between. This CDR3 contains 14 residues. Per the germline V gene, CDR1 is DFQATT and CDR2 is SNEGSKA (reference sequence). CDR3 sequence: CSASLDSVSKEAFC. The CDR3, as DNA: TGCAGTGCTAGCCTGGACAGTGTATCAAAAGAAGCTTTCTGT.

The chain has TRBV15 and TRBJ1-2; TRBD1 matches 8 bases. J lost 3 bases, V lost 2 bases, and 5 bases had no gene match. Germline CDR1 is LNHNV and CDR2 is YYDKDF (reference sequence). CDR3 size: 15 residues. CDR3 nucleotides: TGTGCCACCAGCAGACGACAGGGGACACACTATGGCTACACCTTC. Amino acids: CATSRRQGTHYGYTF.

The gene calls are TRBV19 and TRBJ2-5, with TRBD2 matching 12 bases. The V gene end was trimmed by 9 bases and the J gene end by 5 bases; junction bases not matched to a gene: 13. This CDR3 has 16 residues. Germline V CDR1 and CDR2: LNHDA, SQIVND (reference sequence). This chain's CDR3 is CASSHTSGRKGETQYF. In DNA, the CDR3 is TGTGCCAGCAGCCATACTAGCGGGAGGAAGGGGGAGACCCAGTACTTC.